The rows below give T cell receptor beta chains drawn from one sample of a study of OX40 agonist ivuxolimab in advanced cancers. Data came from immunoSEQ multiplex PCR; TCRdb stores just in-frame clones and leaves some out. The sample includes 90,000 to 100,000 clones, roughly 89% of them seen just once. This material consisted of CD4+ or CD8+ T cells sorted from blood, taken in a trial of the OX40 agonist ivuxolimab. These receptors were obtained from an adult with an advanced solid tumor such as melanoma, head and neck, liver or kidney cancer. The CDR3 runs from the conserved cysteine through the conserved F or W. A D gene is named only where the DNA matches it firmly. Where a row states a size, it is once, few, many or the class of an expanded clone; other rows omit it.

j_call | clone_size | d_call | v_call | cdr3_aa | cdr3_nt
TRBJ2-7 | NA | NA | TRBV7-2 | CASSRRGAFYEQYF | TGTGCCAGCAGCCGTAGGGGGGCGTTCTACGAGCAGTACTTC
TRBJ2-7 | NA | NA | TRBV5-1 | CASTEQSSTYEQYF | TGCGCCAGCACCGAACAGTCCTCAACCTACGAGCAGTACTTC
TRBJ2-7 | NA | TRBD2 | TRBV5-6 | CASSSGREPLLEQYF | TGTGCCAGCAGCTCAGGGCGGGAGCCTCTTCTGGAGCAGTACTTC
TRBJ2-3 | NA | NA | TRBV28 | CASSTPGRGRLGDTQYF | TGTGCCAGCTCAACCCCCGGAAGGGGCCGCTTAGGGGATACGCAGTATTTT
TRBJ2-6 | NA | NA | TRBV7-9 | CASSARSFGANVLTF | TGTGCCAGCAGCGCCCGGAGCTTTGGGGCCAACGTCCTGACTTTC
TRBJ2-2 | NA | NA | TRBV2 | CASSQGNTGELFF | TGTGCCAGCAGTCAGGGGAACACCGGGGAGCTGTTTTTT
TRBJ1-2 | NA | NA | TRBV25-1 | CASSEQGARYGYTF | TGTGCCAGCAGTGAGCAGGGTGCCCGCTATGGCTACACCTTC
TRBJ1-5 | NA | NA | TRBV7-2 | CASSLVGTSGGQPQHF | TGTGCCAGCAGCTTAGTAGGGACATCGGGGGGTCAGCCCCAGCATTTT
TRBJ2-2 | NA | NA | TRBV7-2 | CASSLNAARVAFF | TGTGCCAGCAGCTTAAACGCCGCTCGGGTCGCGTTTTTT
TRBJ1-1 | NA | TRBD1 | TRBV19 | CASRGDRGSTEAFF | TGTGCCAGTAGGGGAGACAGGGGTTCCACTGAAGCTTTCTTT
TRBJ1-2 | once | NA | TRBV10-2 | CASNLGGGGYTF | TGCGCCAGCAATTTGGGCGGAGGTGGCTACACCTTC
TRBJ1-5 | few | NA | TRBV19 | CASRSHSSNQPQHF | TGTGCCAGTAGGAGTCATTCTAGCAATCAGCCCCAGCATTTT
TRBJ2-5 | NA | NA | TRBV7-9 | CASSPSVTAETQYF | TGTGCCAGCAGCCCCTCCGTAACTGCAGAGACCCAGTACTTC
TRBJ1-2 | NA | NA | TRBV6-5 | CASSMGYGYTF | TGTGCCAGCAGTATGGGTTATGGCTACACCTTC
TRBJ2-1 | NA | NA | TRBV19 | CASTGQYNEQFF | TGTGCCAGTACTGGACAGTACAATGAGCAGTTCTTC
TRBJ1-1 | NA | NA | TRBV6-6 | CASSYGEVNTEAFF | TGTGCCAGCAGTTACGGGGAGGTAAACACTGAAGCTTTCTTT
TRBJ2-7 | NA | TRBD1 | TRBV2 | CASTRTGTGNEQYF | TGTGCCAGCACAAGGACCGGGACAGGGAACGAGCAGTACTTC
TRBJ2-3 | NA | NA | TRBV7-2 | CASSSDLNTQYF | TGTGCCAGCAGCTCCGACTTAAATACGCAGTATTTT
TRBJ2-7 | NA | NA | TRBV9 | CASSATGTTYEQYF | TGTGCCAGCAGCGCGACCGGGACAACCTACGAGCAGTACTTC
TRBJ2-7 | once | TRBD1 | TRBV29-1 | CSVSGQNFYEQYF | TGCAGCGTGTCGGGACAGAATTTCTACGAGCAGTACTTC
TRBJ2-3 | NA | TRBD2 | TRBV7-8 | CASSLSRLAGGRADTQYF | TGTGCCAGCAGCTTATCCCGACTAGCGGGGGGGCGTGCAGATACGCAGTATTTT
TRBJ2-3 | NA | TRBD1 | TRBV7-3 | CASSPGGQGRDTQYF | TGTGCCAGCAGCCCTGGGGGACAGGGGCGAGATACGCAGTATTTT
TRBJ1-3 | few | TRBD1 | TRBV10-3 | CAIGAGQINSGNTIYF | TGTGCCATCGGGGCGGGACAGATTAACTCTGGAAACACCATATATTTT
TRBJ2-1 | NA | TRBD2 | TRBV6-1 | CASSEVGLAGYNEQFF | TGTGCCAGCAGTGAAGTGGGACTAGCGGGGTACAATGAGCAGTTCTTC
TRBJ2-6 | NA | NA | TRBV5-1 | CASSSTPGHSGANVLTF | TGCGCCAGCAGCTCCACGCCGGGACACTCTGGGGCCAACGTCCTGACTTTC
TRBJ2-3 | NA | TRBD2 | TRBV7-8 | CASSLAGGGADTQYF | TGTGCCAGCAGCTTAGCGGGTGGGGGGGCAGATACGCAGTATTTT
TRBJ2-3 | NA | NA | TRBV7-7 | CASSLFRGDTQYF | TGTGCTAGCAGCCTATTCCGAGGAGATACGCAGTATTTT
TRBJ1-6 | NA | TRBD1 | TRBV18 | CASSGTGGQSSYNSPLHF | TGTGCCAGCTCCGGGACAGGAGGTCAAAGCTCCTATAATTCACCCCTCCACTTT
TRBJ1-3 | few | NA | TRBV2 | CASSDRSGNTIYF | TGTGCCAGCAGTGACAGATCTGGAAACACCATATATTTT
TRBJ1-1 | NA | NA | TRBV15 | CATSRVEPNTEAFF | TGTGCCACCAGCAGAGTGGAACCGAACACTGAAGCTTTCTTT
TRBJ1-5 | NA | NA | TRBV30 | CAWNSGSHQPQHF | TGTGCCTGGAATTCGGGGAGCCACCAGCCCCAGCATTTT
TRBJ1-1 | NA | NA | TRBV9 | CASSVSGNTEAFF | TGTGCCAGCAGCGTGTCCGGGAACACTGAAGCTTTCTTT
TRBJ2-2 | NA | TRBD2 | TRBV9 | CASSVASGGANTGELFF | TGTGCCAGCAGCGTAGCTAGCGGGGGGGCCAACACCGGGGAGCTGTTTTTT
TRBJ2-5 | NA | NA | TRBV7-9 | CASSPGGAETQYF | TGTGCCAGCTCCCCTGGGGGTGCGGAGACCCAGTACTTC
TRBJ2-2 | NA | TRBD1 | TRBV11-2 | CASSDDRVPGELFF | TGTGCCAGCAGCGATGACAGGGTGCCCGGGGAGCTGTTTTTT